The T cell receptor beta chain described here comes from a study of blood T cell repertoires in COVID-19. Data came from immunoSEQ multiplex PCR; TCRdb stores just in-frame clones and leaves some out. The table records around 250,000 clones, about 83% of them present only once. CDR1 LGHDT and CDR2 YNNKEL come from the germline V gene (reference sequence). The CDR3 has 13 residues. V dropped 4 bases and J dropped 0 bases, with 6 bases sitting between them. The TCR was taken from a woman aged 40 to 49 who had recovered from COVID-19. The V call is TRBV3-1 (or the pseudogene TRBV3-2), the J call TRBJ1-1; D is unclear. The sample comprised peripheral blood. The CDR3 DNA sequence: TGTGCCAGCAGCCGCGTTATGAACACTGAAGCTTTCTTT. This gives the protein CASSRVMNTEAFF.